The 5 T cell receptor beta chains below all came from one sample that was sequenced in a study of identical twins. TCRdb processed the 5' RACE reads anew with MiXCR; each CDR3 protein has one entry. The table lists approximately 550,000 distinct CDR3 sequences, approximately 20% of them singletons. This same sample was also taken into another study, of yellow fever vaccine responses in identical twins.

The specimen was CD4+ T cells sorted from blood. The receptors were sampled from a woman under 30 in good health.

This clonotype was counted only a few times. Written as DNA, the CDR3 is TGTGCCAGCGGACTGCAAAATTCACCCCTCCACTTT. It codes for CASGLQNSPLHF. The genes are TRBV3-1 and TRBJ1-6; D uncertain. Per germline, CDR1 LGHDT and CDR2 YNNKEL (reference sequence). Trimming shortened V by 8 bases and J by 7 bases, and 9 bases separated the two germline ends. This CDR3 has 12 residues.

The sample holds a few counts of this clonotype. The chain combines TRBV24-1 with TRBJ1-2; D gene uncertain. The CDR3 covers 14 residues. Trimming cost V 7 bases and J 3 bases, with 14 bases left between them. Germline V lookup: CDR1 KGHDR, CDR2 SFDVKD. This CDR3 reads CATRCSEGDYGYTF. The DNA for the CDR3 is TGTGCCACCAGGTGCTCCGAAGGTGACTATGGCTACACCTTC.

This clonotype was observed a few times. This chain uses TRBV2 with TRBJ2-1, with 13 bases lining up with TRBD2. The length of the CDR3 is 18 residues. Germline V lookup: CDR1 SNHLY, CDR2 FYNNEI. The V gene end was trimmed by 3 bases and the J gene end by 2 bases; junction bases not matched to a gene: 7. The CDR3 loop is CASSDPTSGRTTYNEQFF. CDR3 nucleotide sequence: TGTGCCAGCAGTGATCCGACTAGCGGGAGGACCACCTACAATGAGCAGTTCTTC.

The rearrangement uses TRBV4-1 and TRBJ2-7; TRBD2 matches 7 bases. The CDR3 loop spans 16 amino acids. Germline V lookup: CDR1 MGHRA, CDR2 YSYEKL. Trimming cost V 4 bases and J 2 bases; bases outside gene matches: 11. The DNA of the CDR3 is TGCGCCAGCAGCCTAACAGGAGCGGGAACTGCCTACGAGCAGTACTTC. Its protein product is CASSLTGAGTAYEQYF.

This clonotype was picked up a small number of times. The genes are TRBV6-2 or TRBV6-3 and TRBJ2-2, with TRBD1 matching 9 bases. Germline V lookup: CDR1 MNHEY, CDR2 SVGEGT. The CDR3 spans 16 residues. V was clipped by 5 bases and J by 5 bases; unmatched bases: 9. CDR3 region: CASSPFDRGGTGELFF. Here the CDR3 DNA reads TGTGCCAGCAGTCCTTTCGACAGGGGGGGGACCGGGGAGCTGTTTTTT.